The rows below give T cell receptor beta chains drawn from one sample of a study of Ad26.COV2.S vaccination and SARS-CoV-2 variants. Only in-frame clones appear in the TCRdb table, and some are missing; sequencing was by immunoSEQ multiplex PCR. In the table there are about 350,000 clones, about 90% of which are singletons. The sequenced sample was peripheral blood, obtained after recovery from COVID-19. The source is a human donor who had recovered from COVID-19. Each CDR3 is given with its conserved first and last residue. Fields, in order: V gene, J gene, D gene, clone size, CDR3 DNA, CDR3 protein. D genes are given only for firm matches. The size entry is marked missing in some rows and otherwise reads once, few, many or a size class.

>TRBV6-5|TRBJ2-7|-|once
TGTGCCAGCAGGTCCGTCAGCAGCAGCTCCTACGAGCAGTACTTC
CASRSVSSSSYEQYF
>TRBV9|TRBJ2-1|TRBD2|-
TGTGCCAGCAGCGTAGACCCGGGGGGGAGGGATTTCTACAATGAGCAGTTCTTC
CASSVDPGGRDFYNEQFF
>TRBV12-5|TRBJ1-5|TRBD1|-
TGTGCTAGTGGTCCTCCGACAGGGAATAGCAATCAGCCCCAGCATTTT
CASGPPTGNSNQPQHF
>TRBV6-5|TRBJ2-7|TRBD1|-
TGTGCCAGCATGTACCGGGACAGGGTTATTAACGAGCAGTACTTC
CASMYRDRVINEQYF
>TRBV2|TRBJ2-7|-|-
TGTGCCAGCAGCCCAGTATCTCCCGAGCAGTACTTC
CASSPVSPEQYF
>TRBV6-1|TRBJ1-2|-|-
TGTGCCAGCAGTGAAGACGACGGGATCTATGGCTACACCTTC
CASSEDDGIYGYTF
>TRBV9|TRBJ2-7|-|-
TGTGCCAGCAGCGGTCCACAAGCCGGGACGCAAGTCGACGAGCAGTACTTC
CASSGPQAGTQVDEQYF
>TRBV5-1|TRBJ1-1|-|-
TGCGCCAGCAGCGATCAGGGGAACTCTGAAGCTTTCTTT
CASSDQGNSEAFF
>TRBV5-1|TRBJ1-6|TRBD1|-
TGCGCCAGCAGCTCCCCGGCCCGACAGGGAAGGAATTCACCCCTCCACTTT
CASSSPARQGRNSPLHF
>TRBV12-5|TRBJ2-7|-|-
TGTGCTAGTGGCAAGGCCCGCGTGACTTACGAGCAGTACTTC
CASGKARVTYEQYF
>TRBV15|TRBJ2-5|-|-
TGTGCCACCAGCGGTCTTACAGGGGCGGGGGAGACCCAGTACTTC
CATSGLTGAGETQYF
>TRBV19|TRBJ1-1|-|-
TGTGCCAGTTCGAATGGGGGGGCGCGAACTGAAGCTTTCTTT
CASSNGGARTEAFF
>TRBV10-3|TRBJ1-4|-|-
TGTGCCATCGTGGGTGAGACGGGAAAACTGTTTTTT
CAIVGETGKLFF
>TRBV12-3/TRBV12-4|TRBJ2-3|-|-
TGTGCCAGCGGCGGCACAGATACGCAGTATTTT
CASGGTDTQYF
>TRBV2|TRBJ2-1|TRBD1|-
TGTGCCAGCAGTGACCGGGCCGCAGGGGGTGAGCAGTTCTTC
CASSDRAAGGEQFF
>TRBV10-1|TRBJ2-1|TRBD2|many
TGCGCCAGCAGTGAGTCAACTAGCGGGGGCAATGAGCAGTTCTTC
CASSESTSGGNEQFF
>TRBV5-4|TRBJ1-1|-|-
TGTGCCAGCAGCTTCCACAGGGAGGCCCCTGAAGCTTTCTTT
CASSFHREAPEAFF
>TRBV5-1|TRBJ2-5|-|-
TGCGCCAGCAGCTGGTCGGACAGCCGACAAGAGACCCAGTACTTC
CASSWSDSRQETQYF
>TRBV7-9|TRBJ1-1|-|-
TGTGCCAGCAGCTTACTCGGGGCCGACACTGAAGCTTTCTTT
CASSLLGADTEAFF
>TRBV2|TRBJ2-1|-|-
TGTGCCAGCAGTGTTCAGGGCGATGAGCAGTTCTTC
CASSVQGDEQFF
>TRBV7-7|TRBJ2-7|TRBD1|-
TGTGCTAGCAGCCCAGCGGCAGGGGGAAACTACGAGCAGTACTTC
CASSPAAGGNYEQYF
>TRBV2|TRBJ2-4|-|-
TGTGCCAGCCGGTGGGACATCCTAGCCAAAAACATTCAGTACTTC
CASRWDILAKNIQYF
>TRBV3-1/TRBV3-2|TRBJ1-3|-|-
TGTGCCAGCAGCCAAGCGGGGACAACCTCTGGAAACACCATATATTTT
CASSQAGTTSGNTIYF
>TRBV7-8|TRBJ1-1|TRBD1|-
TGTGCCAGCAGCACACGGACAGGGAGTCTAACTGAAGCTTTCTTT
CASSTRTGSLTEAFF
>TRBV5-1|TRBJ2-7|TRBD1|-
TGCGCCAGCAGCTGGGGACAGCCTCAGTCCTACGAGCAGTACTTC
CASSWGQPQSYEQYF
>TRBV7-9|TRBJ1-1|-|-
TGTGCCAGCAGTCCCACCTCCCAGCGGAACACTGAAGCTTTCTTT
CASSPTSQRNTEAFF
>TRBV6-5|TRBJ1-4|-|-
TGTGCCAGCAGTTCAGTTGCAACTAATGAAAAACTGTTTTTT
CASSSVATNEKLFF
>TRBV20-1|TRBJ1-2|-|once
TGCAGTGCTCTGAACCCGGAAGGCTACACCTTC
CSALNPEGYTF
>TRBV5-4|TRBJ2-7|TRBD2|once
TGTGCCAGCAGCTTGGTTTCGGCTGGGTTAGCGGGATCCTACGAGCAGTACTTC
CASSLVSAGLAGSYEQYF
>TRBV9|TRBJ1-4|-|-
TGTGCCAGCAGCCCACACAGGGAACCAACTAATGAAAAACTGTTTTTT
CASSPHREPTNEKLFF